The 10 T cell receptor beta chains given below trace back to one sample, sequenced in a study of CD8 T cells in Susac syndrome. RNA in amounts of roughly 0.45 to 1 ug was reverse transcribed with random hexamers. Each CDR3 protein is one row after TCRdb ran MiXCR on the immunoSEQ multiplex PCR reads. Of approximately 100,000 distinct CDR3 sequences in the sample, 80% to 95% were seen once. The sequenced material came from CD8+ T cells from PBMCs. The source is a human donor in good health.

The V gene is TRBV12-3 or TRBV12-4, the J gene TRBJ2-7, with D perhaps given as TRBD1 or TRBD2 (5 bases each). Trimming removed 3 bases at V and 3 bases at J, with 12 bases between. The CDR3 contains 14 residues. The CDR3 spells CASSLGTALYEQYF. In DNA, the CDR3 is TGTGCCAGCAGTTTGGGGACCGCACTCTACGAGCAGTACTTC.

The V call is TRBV7-3, the J call TRBJ1-2; possible D gene TRBD1, 6 bases. Germline assignment: CDR1 SGHTA and CDR2 FQGTGA. The CDR3 loop spans 15 amino acids. V gave up 4 bases and J gave up 6 bases, with 18 bases separating them. This CDR3 reads CASSSTLGAVNGYTF. CDR3 DNA: TGTGCCAGCAGCTCTACGCTGGGGGCCGTAAATGGCTACACCTTC.

The V and J genes are TRBV29-1 and TRBJ2-3; 7 bases agree with TRBD2. Germline values: CDR1 SQVTM, CDR2 ANQGSEA. The ends lost 6 bases at V and 6 bases at J; junction bases unmatched: 3. The CDR3 runs 11 residues. CDR3 region: CSVQAGDTQYF. The CDR3 region has the DNA TGCAGCGTCCAAGCGGGGGATACGCAGTATTTT.

In the case of this clonotype: Relative to the germline gene, one junction end is altered; a read error may explain this. The gene calls are TRBV7-7 and TRBJ2-5; 13 bases line up with TRBD2. Per the germline V gene, CDR1 is SSHAT and CDR2 is FNYEAQ (reference sequence). The CDR3 loop spans 16 amino acids. The CDR3 sequence: CASSLGLAGLEKTQYF. The CDR3 nucleotides are TGTGCTAGCAGCCTGGGACTAGCGGGGCTCGAGAAGACCCAGTACTTC. The variable domain in full, with the rest retrieved from reference TRBV7-7 and TRBJ2-5, is GAGVSQSPRYKVTKRGQDVTLRCDPISSHATLYWYQQALGQGPEFLTYFNYEAQPDKSGLPSDRFSAERPEGSISTLTIQRTEQRDSAMYRCASSLGLAGLEKTQYFGPGTRLLVL.

The gene calls are TRBV6-2 or TRBV6-3 and TRBJ2-7, with a weak D call TRBD1 (5 bases). V was pared by 4 bases and J by 3 bases, with 7 bases between. The length of the CDR3 is 12 residues. Germline V gene lookup returns CDR1 MNHEY and CDR2 SVGEGT. The CDR3 nucleotides are TGTGCCAGCAGTTGGGGCAACTACGAGCAGTACTTC. Translation: CASSWGNYEQYF.

The gene calls are TRBV14 and TRBJ1-1; tentative D call: TRBD1 (5 bases). The CDR3 has 14 residues. Per germline, CDR1 SGHDN and CDR2 FVKESK. Deletions cut 1 base from V and 11 bases from J, with 17 bases between. In nucleotides, the CDR3 is TGTGCCAGCAGCCAAGGTCGGACAAGTAAAGGGGCTTTCTTT. This sequence encodes CASSQGRTSKGAFF.

V is TRBV7-2 and J is TRBJ2-3, with 10 bases lining up with TRBD2. The V and J ends lost 4 bases and 1 base, in that order; junction bases with no gene match: 5. Per the germline V gene, CDR1 is SGHTA and CDR2 is FQGNSA. The CDR3 covers 16 residues. The DNA for the CDR3 is TGTGCCAGCAGCTCTAGCGGGAGTGGAGGCACAGATACGCAGTATTTT. Translation: CASSSSGSGGTDTQYF.

V gene TRBV5-1 combines with J gene TRBJ2-3, with a tentative D call TRBD2 (6 bases). The V gene lost 4 bases and the J gene lost 0 bases, with 18 bases spanning the gap. CDR3 length equals 17 residues. Germline-derived CDR1 and CDR2 are SGHRS and YFSETQ. DNA of the CDR3: TGCGCCAGCAGCCCACCCCTCCTAGCGTCAAGCACAGATACGCAGTATTTT. Its translation is CASSPPLLASSTDTQYF.

V gene TRBV6-2 or TRBV6-3 combines with J gene TRBJ1-5; 11 nucleotides align to TRBD1. In germline, CDR1 is MNHEY, CDR2 SVGEGT. This CDR3 contains 18 residues. The V and J ends lost 4 bases and 5 bases, in that order; junction bases with no gene match: 13. CDR3 in amino acids: CASSSRRRTGGADQPQHF. The DNA of the CDR3 is TGTGCCAGCAGTTCCCGGCGGAGGACAGGGGGCGCGGATCAGCCCCAGCATTTT.

This clonotype was observed a single time. CDR3 protein: CSVLLGDGYTF. As DNA, the CDR3 is TGCAGCGTTCTTCTAGGGGATGGCTACACCTTC. The chain uses TRBV29-1 and TRBJ1-2; D may be TRBD1 (5 bases). Germline V gives CDR1 SQVTM, CDR2 ANQGSEA. The CDR3 has 11 amino acids. V dropped 5 bases and J dropped 6 bases, with 10 bases sitting between them.